A selection of T cell receptor beta chains follows, all from one sample in a study of T cell repertoires in cytomegalovirus infection. Using its own MiXCR run on the reads, TCRdb lists one record per CDR3 protein. The sample lists more than 650,000 distinct CDR3 sequences; 35% were seen once. Sequenced input: PBMCs. The receptor set was obtained from a human donor in good health (CMV status not recorded). Some clones in this sample may be carry-over from other donors' samples. CDR3s include the opening cysteine and the closing phenylalanine or tryptophan. A D gene is named only where the DNA matches it firmly. A clone size is listed for some rows: how often the clone was seen (once, few, many), or a class if it is expanded.

V gene	J gene	clone size	D gene	CDR3 protein
TRBV4-1	TRBJ1-2	few	NA	CASSQSTGKNYGYTF
TRBV7-6	TRBJ2-2	NA	TRBD2	CASSLEAGGPHTGELFF
TRBV20-1	TRBJ2-7	NA	NA	CSAEKTGLKWEQYF
TRBV27	TRBJ2-5	NA	TRBD2	CASRALAGKQETQYF
TRBV28	TRBJ1-1	once	NA	CASSLVTRAGGTEAFF
TRBV7-6	TRBJ2-1	NA	TRBD2	CASSIGLAVSYNEQFF
TRBV11-2	TRBJ1-3	NA	NA	CASSASAAGNTIYF
TRBV28	TRBJ1-2	few	NA	CASSLGQGSGGYTF
TRBV7-2	TRBJ2-7	many	TRBD2	CASSPGLARSYEQYF
TRBV6-5	TRBJ1-1	few	NA	CASSYSKAQTEMNTEAFF
TRBV7-2	TRBJ1-1	many	NA	CASSLSLTDGTEAFF
TRBV2	TRBJ1-6	NA	TRBD1	CASSGDSSNSPLHF
TRBV25-1	TRBJ2-7	NA	NA	CASSELGTSYEQYF
TRBV20-1	TRBJ1-4	NA	TRBD1	CSAEDRGSLTLFF
TRBV2	TRBJ1-4	NA	NA	CASSPGGGGSEKLFF
TRBV7-3	TRBJ2-3	few	NA	CASSSGPDSPTDTQYF
TRBV19	TRBJ1-1	few	NA	CASSIGRGTEAFF
TRBV7-9	TRBJ1-5	few	NA	CASRGVGNQPQHF
TRBV2	TRBJ2-1	NA	TRBD2	CASNLSPPSGRGPYNEQFF
TRBV20-1	TRBJ1-2	NA	NA	CSARGGTSGYGYTF
TRBV19	TRBJ1-5	few	NA	CASSANLGRPEGQPQHF
TRBV12-3/TRBV12-4	TRBJ1-5	NA	NA	CASSPHRGGQPQHF
TRBV4-2	TRBJ1-1	NA	TRBD1	CASSQDFTQGANEAFF
TRBV19	TRBJ1-3	few	NA	CASSIDLRASGNTIYF
TRBV7-2	TRBJ2-4	NA	TRBD1	CASSPGTGAKNIQYF
TRBV12-3/TRBV12-4	TRBJ1-4	few	NA	CASSLPGVDEKLFF
TRBV7-4	TRBJ2-7	once	NA	CASSTRLSHNRNTEISYEQYF